These T cell receptor beta chains were read from a single sample in a study of T-cell memory formation after mild COVID-19. A single record per CDR3 protein comes from TCRdb applying MiXCR to the 5' RACE reads. The data contain about half a million distinct CDR3 sequences, around a sixth of them singletons. Sample: PBMCs or a T cell subset sorted from them (not recorded which). These receptor sequences come from an adult woman who had mild COVID-19 (a few samples of this study predate the infection). Cell type and time point are not known. CDR3s leave out the opening cysteine and the closing phenylalanine or tryptophan. Each record gives: J gene, V gene, CDR3 protein.

>TRBJ1-1|TRBV7-2
ASSVGENTEAF
>TRBJ2-3|TRBV12-3/TRBV12-4
ASSAGQQFTDTQY
>TRBJ2-7|TRBV20-1
SARDRTSGYEQY
>TRBJ2-3|TRBV24-1
ATGKDRTLAGGSTDTQY
>TRBJ1-2|TRBV5-6
ASSEGKWARANYGYT
>TRBJ2-3|TRBV15
ATSRDKTGLAGAATDTQY
>TRBJ2-3|TRBV12-3/TRBV12-4
ASAGLAGGTC
>TRBJ2-1|TRBV6-6
ASSPLTTGSNEQF
>TRBJ2-3|TRBV3-1
ASSQDHGGFTDTQY
>TRBJ1-1|TRBV12-3/TRBV12-4
ASSHRGRRTEAF
>TRBJ2-3|TRBV2
ASTRAVLSSTDTQY
>TRBJ2-1|TRBV24-1
ATSLTQGSSYNEQF
>TRBJ1-4|TRBV27
ASSPSPVRGRNEKLF
>TRBJ2-1|TRBV7-2
ASSSWDIRVDEQF
>TRBJ2-2|TRBV29-1
SVEEFGTGELF
>TRBJ2-3|TRBV11-3
ASSSGSIAGSRDTQY
>TRBJ2-3|TRBV2
ASSGNLAGFTDTQY
>TRBJ2-1|TRBV27
ASTRAGGYNEQF
>TRBJ1-2|TRBV30
AWRQGMSGYT
>TRBJ1-1|TRBV19
ASSLGADLNTEAF
>TRBJ2-2|TRBV12-3/TRBV12-4
ASKQGPPNTGELF
>TRBJ2-4|TRBV24-1
ATSDPRQGGNIQY
>TRBJ2-1|TRBV7-6
ASSLEITKSGVNEQF
>TRBJ1-6|TRBV6-2/TRBV6-3
ASRPRPNSPLH
>TRBJ2-6|TRBV13
ASSAGQLSGANVLT
>TRBJ1-5|TRBV4-2
ASSQGDSNQPQH
>TRBJ1-5|TRBV4-3
ASSQDPINQPQH
>TRBJ2-3|TRBV5-1
ASSSSSTDTQY
>TRBJ2-2|TRBV3-1
ASSQAPGELF
>TRBJ2-5|TRBV20-1
SASPRGQETQY
>TRBJ2-7|TRBV4-3
ASSQGQGVNYEQY
>TRBJ1-1|TRBV20-1
SATSLDRPNTEAF
>TRBJ2-7|TRBV5-1
ASSWPRTSGETYEQY
>TRBJ2-1|TRBV6-1
ATRLGTRDVEQF